This T cell receptor beta chain came from a study of cytomegalovirus exposure and HLA in healthy donors. Whole-study findings and limits: Later, an analysis showed that TCR beta chains associated with HLA were more clonally expanded than others that were equally common. Accurate prediction of most subjects' HLA-A and HLA-B alleles from TCR beta sequences was reported.

At sampling all donors were nominally healthy, likely with unrecorded immune exposures. Amplification used 60 Vbeta primers and 13 Jbeta primers. Under the authors' procedure: Among the unique TCR beta chains that a later analysis counted, around 72 million in all, about 11 million were shared. The data were produced by immunoSEQ multiplex PCR, yet TCRdb's version contains in-frame clones alone and is incomplete. V, J and clone size were drawn from that table, and D and trimming were deduced from the DNA. The repertoire holds approximately 170,000 clones, with roughly 75% as singletons. Points on this clone: What it recognizes is unknown.

From germline, CDR1 is SGHNT and CDR2 YENEEA. The CDR3 loop spans 13 amino acids. V lost 5 bases and J lost 3; bases outside the gene matches: 3. This rearrangement joins TRBV11-3 to TRBJ2-5, with 7 bases fitting TRBD2. Material for sequencing was PBMCs. The receptor was isolated from a male donor in good health and CMV-seronegative. The CDR3 region has the DNA TGTGCCAGCAGCGAGCGGGGAAAAGAGACCCAGTACTTC. As protein: CASSERGKETQYF.